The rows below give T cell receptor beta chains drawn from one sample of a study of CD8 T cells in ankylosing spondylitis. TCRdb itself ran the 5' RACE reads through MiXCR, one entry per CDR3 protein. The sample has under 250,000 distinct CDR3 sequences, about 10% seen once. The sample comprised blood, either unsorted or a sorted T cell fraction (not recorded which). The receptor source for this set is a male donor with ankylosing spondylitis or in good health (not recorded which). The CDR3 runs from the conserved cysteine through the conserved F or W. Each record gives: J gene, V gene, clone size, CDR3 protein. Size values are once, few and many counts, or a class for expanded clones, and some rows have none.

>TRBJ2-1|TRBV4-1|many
CASSQEYQDRLGASGSNEQFF
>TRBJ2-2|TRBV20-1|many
CSAPENTGELFF
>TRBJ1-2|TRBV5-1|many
CASSLYQGRDYGYTF
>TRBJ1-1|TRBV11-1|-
CASSLNGVEAFF
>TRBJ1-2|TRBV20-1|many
CSASAGTGPEGYTF
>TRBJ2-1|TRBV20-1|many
CSATIPGLAPREQFF
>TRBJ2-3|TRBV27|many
CASSFSQDTQYF
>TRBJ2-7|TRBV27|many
CASSLRPTARLAEIYEQYF
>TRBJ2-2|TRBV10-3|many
CAITAGGDTGELFF
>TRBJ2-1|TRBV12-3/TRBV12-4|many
CASSLRTGGGNEQFF
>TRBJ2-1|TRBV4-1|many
CASTPGRSGGGEQFF
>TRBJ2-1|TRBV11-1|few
CASSPGLAGGNNEQFF
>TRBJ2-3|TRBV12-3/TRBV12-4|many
CASSSAVDHTDTQYF
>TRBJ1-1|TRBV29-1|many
CSVCETLDTEAFF
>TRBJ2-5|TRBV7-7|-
CASSLNAGQETQYF
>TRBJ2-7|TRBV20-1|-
CSASHGDEQYF
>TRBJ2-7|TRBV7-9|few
CASSPIPVQGTEQYF
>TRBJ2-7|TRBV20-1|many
CSARDSGGTYEQYF
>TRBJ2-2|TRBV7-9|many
CASSFGGGSNTGELFF
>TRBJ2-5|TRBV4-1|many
CASSQESGGYETQYF
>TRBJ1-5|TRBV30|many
CAWKTGNQPQHF
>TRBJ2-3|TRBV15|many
CATIQTSGTDTQYF